The entry below gives a single TCR beta chain sequence along with its context. Its target is unknown. The CDR3 totals 15 residues. V gave up 4 bases and J gave up 0 bases, with 9 bases separating them. The record originates from a study of T-cell memory formation after mild COVID-19. Study details: Largely donor-specific TCR clusters were found.

TCRdb passed the 5' RACE reads through MiXCR, listing each CDR3 protein once. The profile shows hundreds of thousands of distinct CDR3 sequences, roughly 23% of them singletons. Whole-study findings and limits: CD8+ contracting clones occupied EMRA, while CD4+ ones occupied mainly CM and EM. The pre-infection memory compartment contained some responding clones, suggesting cross-reactive memory joined. The SARS-CoV-2 specificity of second-wave clones reaching peak at day 37 remained unverified.

The chain carries TRBV12-3 or TRBV12-4 and TRBJ1-4; D is possibly TRBD1 (5 bases). The sample comprised PBMCs or a T cell subset sorted from them (not recorded which). The source of this sequence is an adult woman who had mild COVID-19 (a few samples of this study predate the infection). Cell type and time point are not known. The CDR3 coding sequence is TGTGCCAGCAGTTCGCAGGGAGCAACTAATGAAAAACTGTTTTTT. It codes for CASSSQGATNEKLFF.